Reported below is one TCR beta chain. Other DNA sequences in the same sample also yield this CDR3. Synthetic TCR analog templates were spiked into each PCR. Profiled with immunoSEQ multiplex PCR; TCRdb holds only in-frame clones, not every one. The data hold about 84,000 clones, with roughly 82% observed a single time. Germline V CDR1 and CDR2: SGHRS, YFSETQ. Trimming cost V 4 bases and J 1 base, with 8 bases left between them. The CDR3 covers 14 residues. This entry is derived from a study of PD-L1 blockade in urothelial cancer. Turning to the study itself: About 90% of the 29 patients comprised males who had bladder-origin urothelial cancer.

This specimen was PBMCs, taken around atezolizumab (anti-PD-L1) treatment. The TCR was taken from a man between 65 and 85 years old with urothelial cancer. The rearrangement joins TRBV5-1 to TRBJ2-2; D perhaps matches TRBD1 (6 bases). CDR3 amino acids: CASSLQGNTGELFF. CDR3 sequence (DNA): TGCGCCAGCAGCCTACAGGGGAACACCGGGGAGCTGTTTTTT.